The entry that follows covers one T cell receptor (beta chain) sequence. The data were produced by immunoSEQ multiplex PCR, yet TCRdb's version contains in-frame clones alone and is incomplete. The profile covers 390,000 or so clones, with 75% to 90% appearing a single time and about 1.5% taken by the ten largest. These data belong to a study of blood T cell repertoires in COVID-19. Whole-study context: Spain, Italy and the United States supplied samples that represented acute and convalescent COVID-19.

The CDR3 is 16 amino acids. The germline V gene has CDR1 MGHRA and CDR2 YSYEKL. V trimming: 1 base; J trimming: 3 bases; junction bases outside the gene matches: 2. The gene calls are TRBV4-1 and TRBJ2-2; 10 bases are shared with TRBD2. Material: peripheral blood. The TCR was taken from a woman in her twenties or thirties with active or convalescent COVID-19. The CDR3 sequence is CASSQGTSGYTGELFF. The CDR3 DNA follows: TGCGCCAGCAGCCAAGGGACTAGCGGATACACCGGGGAGCTGTTTTTT.